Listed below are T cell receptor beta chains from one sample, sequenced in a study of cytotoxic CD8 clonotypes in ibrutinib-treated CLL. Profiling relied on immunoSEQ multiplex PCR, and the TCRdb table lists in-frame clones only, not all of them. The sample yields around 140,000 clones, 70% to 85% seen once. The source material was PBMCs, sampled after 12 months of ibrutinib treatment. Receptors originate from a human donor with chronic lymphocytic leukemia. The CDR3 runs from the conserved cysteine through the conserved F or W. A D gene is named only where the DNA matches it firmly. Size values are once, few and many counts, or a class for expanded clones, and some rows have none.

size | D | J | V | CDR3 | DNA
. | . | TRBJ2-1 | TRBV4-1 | CASSQVGEQFF | TGCGCCAGCAGCCAAGTGGGTGAGCAGTTCTTC
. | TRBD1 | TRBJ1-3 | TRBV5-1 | CASSLAGTGGSGNTIYF | TGCGCCAGCAGCTTGGCTGGGACAGGGGGCTCTGGAAACACCATATATTTT
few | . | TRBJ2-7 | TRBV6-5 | CASRRNRDYEQYF | TGTGCCAGCAGAAGGAACAGGGACTACGAGCAGTACTTC
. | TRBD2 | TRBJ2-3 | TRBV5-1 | CASSLRSGGAGDTQYF | TGCGCCAGCAGCTTAAGGAGCGGGGGGGCCGGAGATACGCAGTATTTT
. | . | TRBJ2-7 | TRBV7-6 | CASSGRLYEQYF | TGTGCCAGCAGCGGGCGTCTCTACGAGCAGTACTTC
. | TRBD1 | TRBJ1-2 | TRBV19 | CASTTGGFSYTF | TGTGCCAGTACCACAGGGGGCTTCAGCTACACCTTC
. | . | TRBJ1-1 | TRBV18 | CASSDQVHLSAFF | TGTGCCAGCTCAGACCAGGTGCACCTCTCAGCTTTCTTT
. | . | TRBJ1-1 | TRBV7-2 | CASSLMGVNTEAFF | TGTGCCAGCAGCTTAATGGGAGTGAACACTGAAGCTTTCTTT
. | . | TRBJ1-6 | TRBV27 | CASSVQRGLGSPLHF | TGTGCCAGCAGCGTCCAAAGGGGACTAGGGTCACCCCTCCACTTT
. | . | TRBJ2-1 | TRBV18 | CASSPRGSEGQFF | TGTGCCAGCTCACCAAGAGGGTCCGAGGGACAGTTCTTC
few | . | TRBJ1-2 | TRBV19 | CASSRDGQLSGYTF | TGTGCCAGTAGCCGGGACGGCCAACTGAGTGGCTACACCTTC
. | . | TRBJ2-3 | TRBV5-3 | CARSFGRRTDTQYF | TGTGCCAGAAGCTTCGGCAGGAGAACAGATACGCAGTATTTT
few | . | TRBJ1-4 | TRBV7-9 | CASSLAREKLFF | TGTGCCAGCAGCTTAGCGCGAGAAAAACTGTTTTTT
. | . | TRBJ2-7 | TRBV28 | CASSLTGSPYEQYF | TGTGCCAGCAGTTTAACAGGGAGCCCCTACGAGCAGTACTTC
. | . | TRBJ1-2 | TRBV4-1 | CASSRAEDYGYTF | TGCGCCAGCAGTCGAGCTGAGGATTATGGCTACACCTTC
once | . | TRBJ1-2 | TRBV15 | CATSRGRDQNYGYTF | TGTGCCACCAGCAGAGGGCGGGACCAAAACTATGGCTACACCTTC
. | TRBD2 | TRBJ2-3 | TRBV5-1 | CASSLDGLAGTRTDTQYF | TGCGCCAGCAGCTTGGACGGACTAGCGGGGACTAGGACAGATACGCAGTATTTT
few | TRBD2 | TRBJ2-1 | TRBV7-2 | CASSSGTNLVEQFF | TGTGCCAGCAGCTCCGGGACTAATCTAGTTGAGCAGTTCTTC
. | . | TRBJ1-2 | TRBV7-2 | CASSLDGAVGLYGYTF | TGTGCCAGCAGCTTAGATGGGGCAGTGGGCCTCTATGGCTACACCTTC
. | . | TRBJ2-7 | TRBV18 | CASSPTQGTYEQYF | TGTGCCAGCTCTCCAACCCAGGGCACCTACGAGCAGTACTTC
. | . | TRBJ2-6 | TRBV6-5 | CASSSYLSGANVLTF | TGTGCCAGCAGTTCCTATCTCTCTGGGGCCAACGTCCTGACTTTC
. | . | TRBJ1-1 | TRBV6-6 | CASSYVVNTEAFF | TGTGCCAGCAGTTACGTCGTGAACACTGAAGCTTTCTTT
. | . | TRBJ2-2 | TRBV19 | CASERFTGELFF | TGTGCCTCGGAGCGGTTCACCGGGGAGCTGTTTTTT
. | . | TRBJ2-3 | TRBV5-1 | CASSLALDTQYF | TGCGCCAGCAGCTTGGCCCTAGATACGCAGTATTTT
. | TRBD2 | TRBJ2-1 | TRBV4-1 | CASSHPGGYYNEQFF | TGCGCCAGCAGCCATCCGGGGGGATACTACAATGAGCAGTTCTTC
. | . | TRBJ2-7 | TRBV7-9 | CASSSYGYEQYF | TGTGCCAGCAGCTCGTACGGCTACGAGCAGTACTTC
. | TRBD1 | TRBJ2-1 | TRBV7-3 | CASSLTPPGTAYNEQFF | TGTGCCAGCAGCTTAACTCCCCCCGGGACAGCTTACAATGAGCAGTTCTTC
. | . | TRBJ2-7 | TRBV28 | CASSFWGRTSYEQYF | TGTGCCAGCAGTTTTTGGGGGAGGACATCCTACGAGCAGTACTTC
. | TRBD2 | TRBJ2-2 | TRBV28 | CASSLLGAGVRTGELFF | TGTGCCAGCAGTTTACTTGGGGCGGGAGTAAGGACCGGGGAGCTGTTTTTT
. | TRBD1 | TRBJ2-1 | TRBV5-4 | CASSWDRSSSYNEQFF | TGTGCCAGCAGCTGGGACAGGTCCAGCTCCTACAATGAGCAGTTCTTC
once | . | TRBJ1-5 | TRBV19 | CASSIRQGAYNQPQHF | TGTGCCAGTAGTATCCGGCAGGGCGCCTACAATCAGCCCCAGCATTTT
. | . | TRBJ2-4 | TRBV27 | CASSRGVTKNIQYF | TGTGCCAGCAGTAGAGGGGTGACCAAAAACATTCAGTACTTC
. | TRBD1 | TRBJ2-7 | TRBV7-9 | CASSPPGTGVHEQYF | TGTGCCAGCAGCCCCCCCGGGACAGGGGTCCACGAGCAGTACTTC
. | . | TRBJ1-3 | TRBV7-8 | CASSLTGSGNTIYF | TGTGCCAGCAGCTTAACAGGCTCTGGAAACACCATATATTTT
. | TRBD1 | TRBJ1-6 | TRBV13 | CASSFDRGRYNSPLHF | TGTGCCAGCAGCTTCGACAGGGGCCGCTATAATTCACCCCTCCACTTT
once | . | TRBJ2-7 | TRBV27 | CASSYRALYEQYF | TGTGCCAGCAGTTACAGGGCCCTCTACGAGCAGTACTTC
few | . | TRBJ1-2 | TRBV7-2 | CASSLEGWPGAGYGYTF | TGTGCCAGCAGCTTAGAAGGGTGGCCGGGGGCCGGCTATGGCTACACCTTC